This entry concerns a single TCR beta chain. The CDR3 totals 17 residues. Germline V gene data show CDR1 as SEHNR and CDR2 as FQNEAQ (reference sequence). With 4 bases clipped from V and 3 bases from J, the junction kept 6 bases outside the gene matches. This specimen comes from a study of blood T cell repertoires in COVID-19. Study as a whole: The United States, Italy and Spain supplied acute and convalescent COVID-19 samples. PBMCs, B-cell-depleted T cells, or T cells provided the cDNA or gDNA that made up the material.

Authors' processing steps: The authors estimated nucleated cell counts from reference gene primer amplification. Sequencing was performed with immunoSEQ multiplex PCR; in TCRdb, only in-frame clones are kept and a portion is missing. V, J and clone size are taken as reported in that table, and D and trimming were inferred from the DNA itself. The sample includes 100,000 to 110,000 clones, roughly nine tenths of them seen just once. The V call is TRBV7-9, the J call TRBJ2-3; TRBD2 matches 14 bases. The source material was peripheral blood. The receptor comes from a man aged 45-65 years with active COVID-19. CDR3 nucleotide sequence: TGTGCCAGCAGCTCCTGGACTAGCGGGAGGCAAACAGATACGCAGTATTTT. It translates to CASSSWTSGRQTDTQYF.